Listed below are T cell receptor beta chains from one sample, sequenced in a study of regulatory T cells in long-lasting Graves disease. TCRdb reprocessed the multiplex PCR reads with MiXCR, giving one entry per CDR3 protein. The sample contains some 420,000 distinct CDR3 sequences, less than 25% of which appear only once. The sequencing here drew on peripheral blood mononuclear cells (PBMCs), taken when the disease was refractory, from a patient treated with antithyroid drugs. These receptors all stem from a female donor with Graves disease. Both conserved end residues are part of each CDR3. A D gene is named only where the DNA matches it firmly. Clone size is shown for a subset of rows, as once, few, many or a class of expanded clone.

>TRBJ2-7|TRBD2|many|TRBV27
CASSLAGTSEISYEQYF
TGTGCCAGCAGTTTAGCTGGGACTAGCGAGATATCCTACGAGCAGTACTTC
>TRBJ1-1|-|few|TRBV29-1
CSVAHTEAFF
TGCAGCGTTGCGCACACTGAAGCTTTCTTT
>TRBJ2-6|-|few|TRBV10-3
CAISAESSGANVLTF
TGTGCCATCAGTGCCGAGAGCTCTGGGGCCAACGTCCTGACTTTC
>TRBJ1-2|TRBD1|once|TRBV28
CASSGPTGTGYYGYTF
TGTGCCAGCAGTGGACCAACCGGGACAGGGTACTATGGCTACACCTTC
>TRBJ2-7|TRBD2|-|TRBV5-4
CASSLRLAGGEQYF
TGTGCCAGCAGCTTGAGGCTAGCGGGAGGCGAGCAGTACTTC
>TRBJ1-1|TRBD1|many|TRBV7-9
CASSSGRTGANTEAFF
TGTGCCAGCAGCTCTGGGCGGACAGGAGCCAACACTGAAGCTTTCTTT
>TRBJ1-1|-|-|TRBV20-1
CSARDHWGNTEAFF
TGCAGTGCTAGAGATCATTGGGGGAACACTGAAGCTTTCTTT
>TRBJ2-5|-|many|TRBV28
CASSIPTKTQETQYF
TGTGCCAGCAGTATCCCGACCAAAACCCAAGAGACCCAGTACTTC
>TRBJ1-5|-|many|TRBV28
CASSSTGVRPQHF
TGTGCCAGCAGCTCCACGGGGGTAAGGCCCCAGCATTTT
>TRBJ1-6|TRBD1|-|TRBV7-2
CASSFGQGDNSPLHF
TGTGCCAGCAGCTTCGGACAGGGTGATAATTCACCCCTCCACTTT
>TRBJ1-1|-|few|TRBV7-3
CASSLTGPGNTEAFF
TGTGCCAGCAGCTTAACGGGGCCCGGGAACACTGAAGCTTTCTTT
>TRBJ2-6|-|many|TRBV7-2
CASARPANVLTF
TGTGCCAGCGCCCGCCCGGCCAACGTCCTGACTTTC
>TRBJ2-3|-|-|TRBV27
CASSFVAAITDTQYF
TGTGCCAGCAGTTTTGTGGCAGCTATCACAGATACGCAGTATTTT
>TRBJ1-1|TRBD1|-|TRBV6-2/TRBV6-3
CASSYSKDRAPEAFF
TGTGCCAGCAGTTACTCAAAGGACAGGGCCCCTGAAGCTTTCTTT
>TRBJ1-4|-|few|TRBV18
CASSQALTNEKLFF
TGTGCCAGCTCGCAGGCACTCACTAATGAAAAACTGTTTTTT
>TRBJ2-2|TRBD2|-|TRBV10-3
CAISESKFTSGRINTGELFF
TGTGCCATCAGTGAGTCGAAGTTTACTAGCGGGAGGATTAACACCGGGGAGCTGTTTTTT